This entry lists 20 T cell receptor beta chains sequenced from one sample in a study of T cell responses to AZD1222 COVID-19 vaccine. Clones were read by immunoSEQ multiplex PCR, and TCRdb kept only the in-frame ones, dropping some. The repertoire holds 95,000 to 100,000 clones, with about 90% as singletons. The material was peripheral blood, obtained on day 0 of AZD1222 vaccination. Receptors originate from an adult in good health.

The chain recombines TRBV14 with TRBJ2-7; D may match TRBD1 or TRBD2 (6 bases each). In germline, CDR1 is SGHDN, CDR2 FVKESK. V was clipped by 0 bases and J by 3 bases, with 15 bases between them. CDR3 size: 16 residues. CDR3 region: CASSQDSGQTSYEQYF. In nucleotides, the CDR3 is TGTGCCAGCAGCCAAGATAGCGGACAGACGAGCTACGAGCAGTACTTC.

The chain links TRBV14 to TRBJ1-6; D remains ambiguous. The germline CDR1 and CDR2 sequences are SGHDN and FVKESK. This CDR3 contains 11 residues. Trimming took off 5 bases at V and 13 bases at J, with 9 bases between the two ends. CDR3 in amino acids: CASSNGLPLHF. The CDR3 region has the DNA TGTGCCAGCAGCAACGGACTTCCCCTCCACTTT.

CDR3 loop: CASNDGNRVGYGYTF. Written as DNA, the CDR3 is TGCGCCAGCAACGACGGGAACAGGGTGGGGTATGGCTACACCTTC. The rearrangement uses TRBV10-2 and TRBJ1-2, with a possible D match to TRBD1 (6 bases). The germline V and J ends were trimmed by 7 bases and 5 bases, with 20 bases remaining between them. The CDR3 sequence is 15 residues long. Germline V gene data show CDR1 as WSHSY and CDR2 as SAAADI.

V is TRBV29-1 and J is TRBJ1-1; possibly TRBD1 for D (5 bases). CDR3 length equals 13 residues. V lost 7 bases and J lost 8, with 20 bases in between. The germline gives CDR1 SQVTM, CDR2 ANQGSEA. This chain's CDR3 is CSAKRGNKDEAFF. CDR3 nucleotides: TGCAGCGCCAAAAGGGGTAATAAGGACGAAGCTTTCTTT.

V is TRBV10-2 and J is TRBJ1-1; D gene unclear. V lost 3 bases and J lost 1, with 12 bases in between. The CDR3 length is 15 residues. Looked up from germline, CDR1 is WSHSY and CDR2 is SAAADI. As DNA, the CDR3 is TGCGCCAGCAGTGAACTGGGTGGTGGGAACACTGAAGCTTTCTTT. As protein: CASSELGGGNTEAFF.

The rearrangement joins TRBV11-2 to TRBJ1-1; D remains unclear. This CDR3 contains 12 residues. Germline V gives CDR1 SGHAT, CDR2 FQNNGV. The germline V and J ends were trimmed by 4 bases and 3 bases, with 6 bases remaining between them. The CDR3 DNA follows: TGTGCCAGCAGCTACGTCTACACTGAAGCTTTCTTT. It yields the protein CASSYVYTEAFF. The full variable domain, its missing parts supplied by reference TRBV11-2 and TRBJ1-1, is EAGVAQSPRYKIIEKRQSVAFWCNPISGHATLYWYQQILGQGPKLLIQFQNNGVVDDSQLPKDRFSAERLKGVDSTLKIQPAKLEDSAVYLCASSYVYTEAFFGQGTRLTVV.

The genes are TRBV5-1 and TRBJ2-5, with TRBD1 matching over 8 bases. The ends lost 0 bases at V and 6 bases at J; junction bases unmatched: 7. Germline values: CDR1 SGHRS, CDR2 YFSETQ. The CDR3 is 15 amino acids. The CDR3 loop is CASSLGAGGKQTQYF. DNA of the CDR3: TGCGCCAGCAGCTTGGGGGCAGGGGGCAAACAGACCCAGTACTTC.

The V call is TRBV7-8, the J call TRBJ2-2, with 7 bases fitting TRBD1. This CDR3 is built from 15 residues. The junction had 7 bases not matched to a gene; V was cut back by 5 bases and J by 4 bases. The germline gives CDR1 SGHVS, CDR2 FQNEAQ. The CDR3 sequence is CASSATGALTGELFF. In DNA form, the CDR3 reads TGTGCCAGCAGCGCAACAGGGGCCCTCACCGGGGAGCTGTTTTTT.

The chain has TRBV7-9 and TRBJ2-1, with D uncertain. From germline, CDR1 is SEHNR and CDR2 FQNEAQ (reference sequence). The CDR3 consists of 11 residues. Trimming left V 1 base short and J 8 bases short, with 3 bases between. Here the CDR3 DNA reads TGTGCCAGCAGCTTAGACCATGAGCAGTTCTTC. Amino acids: CASSLDHEQFF.

This clone has only a few counts. The V gene is TRBV6-5, the J gene TRBJ1-5; 7 bases line up with TRBD1. Germline CDR1 MNHEY, CDR2 SVGAGI. This CDR3 has 15 residues. The V gene end was trimmed by 5 bases and the J gene end by 5 bases; junction bases not matched to a gene: 9. Here the CDR3 DNA reads TGTGCCAGCAGTCCCGGGACAGCAAGGGATCAGCCCCAGCATTTT. This sequence encodes CASSPGTARDQPQHF.

This clone was detected only once. V gene TRBV18 combines with J gene TRBJ1-2; 8 nucleotides agree with TRBD1. The CDR3 loop spans 15 amino acids. The V segment lost 3 bases and the J segment 8 bases; nucleotides outside the gene matches: 11. Per the germline V gene, CDR1 is KGHSH and CDR2 is LQKENI. CDR3 sequence reads: CASSPATGTGGGYTF. The CDR3, as DNA: TGTGCCAGCTCACCTGCGACCGGGACAGGAGGAGGCTACACCTTC.

V and J are TRBV5-1 and TRBJ2-6; possible D gene TRBD2, 7 bases. The germline V and J ends were trimmed by 6 bases and 0 bases, with 25 bases remaining between them. Germline CDR1 SGHRS, CDR2 YFSETQ. This CDR3 has 20 amino acids. CDR3 sequence reads: CASTLGGGTLSHSGANVLTF. The CDR3 nucleotides read TGCGCCAGCACTCTAGGGGGGGGGACCCTTAGTCACTCTGGGGCCAACGTCCTGACTTTC. The complete variable domain, with remaining parts taken from reference TRBV5-1 and TRBJ2-6, reads KAGVTQTPRYLIKTRGQQVTLSCSPISGHRSVSWYQQTPGQGLQFLFEYFSETQRNKGNFPGRFSGRQFSNSRSEMNVSTLELGDSALYLCASTLGGGTLSHSGANVLTFGAGSRLTVL.

The chain joins TRBV5-1 to TRBJ1-1; TRBD1 is a possible D gene (5 bases). Germline loops: CDR1 SGHRS, CDR2 YFSETQ. Trimming shortened V by 4 bases and J by 5 bases, and 12 bases separated the two germline ends. The CDR3 contains 13 residues. CDR3 loop: CASSTRVGTEAFF. CDR3 coding DNA: TGCGCCAGCAGCACCAGGGTAGGGACTGAAGCTTTCTTT.

The chain is built from TRBV14 and TRBJ2-5, with D tentatively TRBD1 or TRBD2 (5 bases each). The CDR3 covers 11 residues. V lost 5 bases and J lost 9, with 10 bases in between. Germline CDR1 is SGHDN and CDR2 is FVKESK. For the CDR3, the DNA is TGTGCCAGCAGCGAGAGAGGGGCCCAGTACTTC. It specifies CASSERGAQYF. The full variable domain, rest sourced from reference TRBV14 and TRBJ2-5, is EAGVTQFPSHSVIEKGQTVTLRCDPISGHDNLYWYRRVMGKEIKFLLHFVKESKQDESGMPNNRFLAERTGGTYSTLKVQPAELEDSGVYFCASSERGAQYFGPGTRLLVL.

The V call is TRBV18, the J call TRBJ1-2; no firm D call. CDR3 length: 15 amino acids. From germline, CDR1 is KGHSH and CDR2 LQKENI. V was pared by 0 bases and J by 2 bases, with 10 bases between. DNA of the CDR3: TGTGCCAGCTCACCACCCGCAGTACCGAACTATGGCTACACCTTC. Its protein is CASSPPAVPNYGYTF.

V is TRBV3-1 (or the pseudogene TRBV3-2) and J is TRBJ1-4; D remains unclear. Trimming cost V 0 bases and J 8 bases, with 13 bases left between them. Germline CDR1 LGHDT, CDR2 YNNKEL (reference sequence). This CDR3 has 15 residues. CDR3 loop: CASSQDSGEREKLFF. The CDR3 DNA follows: TGTGCCAGCAGCCAAGATTCAGGTGAGCGGGAAAAACTGTTTTTT.

This clone has a handful of counts. The chain is built from TRBV29-1 and TRBJ1-2; D is unresolved. Trimming left V 7 bases short and J 2 bases short, with 8 bases between. CDR3 length equals 11 residues. Germline assignment: CDR1 SQVTM and CDR2 ANQGSEA. The CDR3 loop is CSATDNYGYTF. In DNA, the CDR3 is TGCAGCGCTACAGACAACTATGGCTACACCTTC.

The chain combines TRBV29-1 with TRBJ1-4, with 11 nucleotides matching TRBD1. Per germline, CDR1 SQVTM and CDR2 ANQGSEA. The CDR3 consists of 15 residues. The V gene end was trimmed by 7 bases and the J gene end by 6 bases; junction bases not matched to a gene: 10. The CDR3 region is CSARILGQGDEKLFF. In nucleotides, the CDR3 is TGCAGCGCCCGAATTCTGGGACAGGGGGATGAAAAACTGTTTTTT.

The CDR3 loop is CASSPKLSGGRFDTQYF. CDR3 in DNA: TGTGCCAGCAGCCCAAAACTTTCTGGCGGGAGGTTTGATACGCAGTATTTT. The chain links TRBV7-9 to TRBJ2-3; 8 positions match TRBD2. The CDR3 has 17 amino acids. From germline, CDR1 is SEHNR and CDR2 FQNEAQ (reference sequence). V was clipped by 5 bases and J by 6 bases; unmatched bases: 16.

This clone was seen a single time. The chain is built from TRBV5-6 and TRBJ1-1; no reliable D call. There are 12 residues in the CDR3. Germline CDR1 and CDR2: SGHDT and YYEEEE. CDR3 DNA sequence: TGTGTTTCGGGGAAATGGGACACTGAAGCTTTCTTT. It specifies CVSGKWDTEAFF.